The T cell receptor beta chain under discussion was sequenced for a study of beta chain features in type 1 diabetes. Study details: Sorted cells examined across all samples numbered 107,917,701. Study-wide results and caveats: The similarity of naive, central memory and Treg TCRB repertoires appeared greater among patients than among healthy donors. All four CD4+ subsets of Type 1 diabetes patients contained TCRB CDR3s that were moderately but significantly shorter.

This clone appeared a single time. Its antigen remains unidentified. Sorting that relied on CD45RO/CCR7/CD25/CD127/CD95/CD27 yielded CD4+ naive, central memory, regulatory and stem cell-like memory cells. All of the isolated RNA was reverse transcribed, so expressed TCRB transcripts were sequenced. Sequenced by immunoSEQ multiplex PCR; TCRdb stores in-frame clones only, minus some. The table records 250,000 to 300,000 clones, roughly 25% of them present only once. This clonotype originated in a woman in her 30s with type 1 diabetes. The sequenced material came from naive CD4+ T cells from blood.

CDR3 in amino acids: CASSSRNQPQHF. Written as DNA, the CDR3 is TGTGCCAGCAGTTCCCGGAATCAGCCCCAGCATTTT. V and J are TRBV6-6 and TRBJ1-5; D uncertain. V lost 4 bases, J lost 4 bases, and 5 bases lay in between. CDR3 size: 12 residues. Germline V gene sequence: CDR1 MNHNY, CDR2 SVGAGI (reference sequence).